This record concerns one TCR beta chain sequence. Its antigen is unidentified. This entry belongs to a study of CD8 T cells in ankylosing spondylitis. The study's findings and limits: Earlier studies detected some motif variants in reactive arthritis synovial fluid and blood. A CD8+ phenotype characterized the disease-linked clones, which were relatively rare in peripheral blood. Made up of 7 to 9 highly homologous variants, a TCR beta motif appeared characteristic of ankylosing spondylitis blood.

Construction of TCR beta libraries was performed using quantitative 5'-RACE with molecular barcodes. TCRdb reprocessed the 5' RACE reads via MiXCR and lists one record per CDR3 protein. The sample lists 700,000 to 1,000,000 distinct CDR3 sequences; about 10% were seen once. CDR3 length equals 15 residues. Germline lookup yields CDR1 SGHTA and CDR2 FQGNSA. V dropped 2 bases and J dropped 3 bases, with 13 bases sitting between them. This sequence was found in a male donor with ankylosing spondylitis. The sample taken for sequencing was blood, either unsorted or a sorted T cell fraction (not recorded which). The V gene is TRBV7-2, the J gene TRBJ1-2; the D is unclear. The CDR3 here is CASSLFERQYYGYTF. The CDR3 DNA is TGTGCCAGCAGCTTATTCGAGAGACAATACTATGGCTACACCTTC. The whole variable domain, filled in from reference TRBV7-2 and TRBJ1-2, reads GAGVSQSPSNKVTEKGKDVELRCDPISGHTALYWYRQSLGQGLEFLIYFQGNSAPDKSGLPSDRFSAERTGGSVSTLTIQRTQQEDSAVYLCASSLFERQYYGYTFGSGTRLTVV.